The clone carrying this T cell receptor beta chain was recorded a few times. What it recognizes is unknown. Sequencing targeted expressed TCRB transcripts, as all isolated RNA had been reverse transcribed. TCRdb's table, derived via immunoSEQ multiplex PCR, lists solely in-frame clones and lacks some. The sample has about 700,000 clones, roughly 13% seen once; the top ten hold approximately 0.022%. These data are taken from a study of beta chain features in type 1 diabetes. Germline-derived CDR1 and CDR2 are SGHDT and YYEEEE. V shed 0 bases and J shed 2 bases, with 9 bases lying between them. The CDR3 totals 16 residues. Study-wide results and limits: Type 1 diabetes patients showed a moderate but significant shortening of TCRB CDR3s in all four CD4+ subsets. It was among patients, rather than healthy donors, that naive, central memory and Treg TCRB repertoires appeared more similar.

This chain joins TRBV5-6 and TRBJ2-6; D remains ambiguous. The sequencing input was naive CD4+ T cells from blood. The TCR was taken from a man aged 18 to 29 with type 1 diabetes. The CDR3 DNA sequence: TGTGCCAGCAGCTTGGAAGCCTGGGCTGGGGCCAACGTCCTGACTTTC. Its translation: CASSLEAWAGANVLTF.